This T cell receptor (beta chain) was recorded in a study of PD-1 blockade in classical Hodgkin lymphoma. About the research overall: Administration of nivolumab to patients was at 3 mg/kg intravenously every 2 weeks.

The length of the CDR3 is 15 residues. V shed 1 base and J shed 3 bases, with 11 bases lying between them. Germline V lookup: CDR1 SGHRS, CDR2 YFSETQ. Time point noted: cycle 4 day 1 (C4D1), after less than 7 weeks of nivolumab. Every patient was affected by relapse after autologous stem cell transplantation, while exposure to brentuximab vedotin was not uniform. In regard to this clone: Its antigen is still unknown.

Overall study results and limits: Before treatment, complete responders showed about the same diversity as newly diagnosed patients. Researchers reported that CD4+ TCR diversity, though not CD8+, rose significantly by C4D1.

The table came from immunoSEQ multiplex PCR; TCRdb's copy has only in-frame clones and leaves some out. The sample consists of approximately 96,000 clones, 85% to 95% of them appearing once. The specimen comprised peripheral blood mononuclear cells (PBMCs), sampled before the fourth cycle of nivolumab. The chain combines TRBV5-1 with TRBJ1-5; D may be TRBD1 (6 bases). This clonotype was sampled from a human donor with classical Hodgkin lymphoma. The CDR3 protein is CASSLTDSLNQPQHF. In nucleotides, the CDR3 is TGCGCCAGCAGCTTGACGGACAGCCTCAATCAGCCCCAGCATTTT.